This T cell receptor beta chain was sequenced for a study of T cell responses to AZD1222 COVID-19 vaccine. TCRdb keeps only in-frame clones here, not all; method: immunoSEQ multiplex PCR. The profile shows roughly 130,000 clones, around 89% of them singletons. The CDR3 has 12 amino acids. Between the trimmed V and J ends, which lost 7 bases and 7 bases, there was a span of 13 bases. Germline CDR1 LNHDA, CDR2 SQIVND (reference sequence). Sample: peripheral blood, taken on day 0 of AZD1222 vaccination. The rearrangement links TRBV19 to TRBJ1-1, with D possibly TRBD1 on 6 matching bases. This clonotype originated in an adult in good health. This CDR3 reads CASTNNRVEAFF. The DNA for the CDR3 is TGTGCCAGTACTAATAACAGGGTTGAAGCTTTCTTT.